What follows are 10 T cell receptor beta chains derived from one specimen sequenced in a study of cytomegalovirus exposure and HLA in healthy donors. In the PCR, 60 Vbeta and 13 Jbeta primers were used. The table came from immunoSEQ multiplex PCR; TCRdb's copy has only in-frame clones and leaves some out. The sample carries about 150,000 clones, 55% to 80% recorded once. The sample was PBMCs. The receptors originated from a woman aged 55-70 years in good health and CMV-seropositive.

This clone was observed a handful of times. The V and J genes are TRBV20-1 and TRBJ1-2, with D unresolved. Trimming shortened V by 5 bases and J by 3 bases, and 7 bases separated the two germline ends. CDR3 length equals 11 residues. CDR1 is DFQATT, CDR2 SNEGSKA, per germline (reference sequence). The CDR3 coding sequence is TGCAGTGCTGCCCAGGACTATGGCTACACCTTC. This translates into CSAAQDYGYTF.

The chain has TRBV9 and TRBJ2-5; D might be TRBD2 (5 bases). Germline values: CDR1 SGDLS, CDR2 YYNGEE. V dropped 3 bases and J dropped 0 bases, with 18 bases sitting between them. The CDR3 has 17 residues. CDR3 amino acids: CASSGRLTAAHQETQYF. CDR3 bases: TGTGCCAGCAGCGGCCGTCTAACAGCGGCACACCAAGAGACCCAGTACTTC.

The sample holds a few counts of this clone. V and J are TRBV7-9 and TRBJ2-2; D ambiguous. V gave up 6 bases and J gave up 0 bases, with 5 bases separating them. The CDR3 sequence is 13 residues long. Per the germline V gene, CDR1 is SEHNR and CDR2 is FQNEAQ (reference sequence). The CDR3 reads CASSITNTGELFF. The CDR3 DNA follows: TGTGCCAGCAGTATAACGAACACCGGGGAGCTGTTTTTT.

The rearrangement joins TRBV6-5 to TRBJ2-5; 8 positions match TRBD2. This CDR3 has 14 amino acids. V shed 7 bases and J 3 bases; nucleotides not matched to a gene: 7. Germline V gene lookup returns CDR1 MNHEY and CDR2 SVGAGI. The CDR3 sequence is CASKVQLAEETQYF. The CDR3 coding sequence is TGTGCCAGCAAAGTCCAACTAGCGGAAGAGACCCAGTACTTC.

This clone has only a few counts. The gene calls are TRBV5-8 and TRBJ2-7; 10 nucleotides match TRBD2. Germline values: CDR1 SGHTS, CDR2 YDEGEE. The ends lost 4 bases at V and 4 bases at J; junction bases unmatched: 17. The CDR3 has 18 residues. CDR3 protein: CASSRSRGASGSLYEQYF. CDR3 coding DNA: TGTGCCAGCAGCCGATCCCGAGGGGCTAGCGGGAGTTTATACGAGCAGTACTTC.

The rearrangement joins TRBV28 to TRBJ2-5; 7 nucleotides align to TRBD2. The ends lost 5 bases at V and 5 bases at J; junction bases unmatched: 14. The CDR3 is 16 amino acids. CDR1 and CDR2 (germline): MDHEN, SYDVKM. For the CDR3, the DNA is TGTGCCAGCAGTCCACGCGGGGAGGGTTTCGGGGAGACCCAGTACTTC. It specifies CASSPRGEGFGETQYF.

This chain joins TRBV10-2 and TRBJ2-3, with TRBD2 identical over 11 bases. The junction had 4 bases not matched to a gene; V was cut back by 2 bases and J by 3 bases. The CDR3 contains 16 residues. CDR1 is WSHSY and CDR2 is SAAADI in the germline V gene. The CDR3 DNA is TGCGCCAGCAGTGAGACTAGCGGGAGCTGGACAGATACGCAGTATTTT. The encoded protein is CASSETSGSWTDTQYF.

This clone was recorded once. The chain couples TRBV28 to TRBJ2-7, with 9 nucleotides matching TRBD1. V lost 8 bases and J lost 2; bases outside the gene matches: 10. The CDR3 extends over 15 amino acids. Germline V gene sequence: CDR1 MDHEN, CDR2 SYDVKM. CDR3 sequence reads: CASLPRGTGTYEQYF. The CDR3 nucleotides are TGTGCCAGCCTCCCTCGCGGGACAGGGACCTACGAGCAGTACTTC.

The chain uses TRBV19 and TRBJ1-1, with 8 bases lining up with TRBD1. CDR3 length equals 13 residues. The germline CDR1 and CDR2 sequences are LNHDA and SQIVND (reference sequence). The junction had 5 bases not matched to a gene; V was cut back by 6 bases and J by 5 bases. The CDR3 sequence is CASSPGGRTEAFF. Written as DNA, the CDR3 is TGTGCCAGTAGCCCAGGGGGCCGGACTGAAGCTTTCTTT.

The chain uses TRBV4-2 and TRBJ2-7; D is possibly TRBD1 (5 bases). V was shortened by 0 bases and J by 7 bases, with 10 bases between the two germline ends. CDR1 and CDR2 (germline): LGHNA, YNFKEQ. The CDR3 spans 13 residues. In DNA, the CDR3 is TGTGCCAGCAGCCAAGACAGGGTATTTGAGCAGTACTTC. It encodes CASSQDRVFEQYF.